These 27 T cell receptor beta chains were all obtained from the same sample, sequenced in a study of blood T cell repertoires in COVID-19. Data came from immunoSEQ multiplex PCR; TCRdb stores just in-frame clones and leaves some out. The table includes approximately 210,000 clones, roughly 92% detected once. The sample was peripheral blood. The source is a man aged 25-40 years with COVID-19, enrolled during active disease.

V and J are TRBV10-2 and TRBJ1-3; D is unclear. Trimming pared 6 bases from V and 4 bases from J, leaving 13 bases between. This CDR3 has 14 amino acids. Looked up from germline, CDR1 is WSHSY and CDR2 is SAAADI. In nucleotides, the CDR3 is TGCGCCAGCAGGAGAGGGAGTTCAGGAAACACCATATATTTT. This sequence encodes CASRRGSSGNTIYF.

The chain has TRBV10-2 and TRBJ2-2; D not resolved. The V end was cut by 6 bases, the J end by 9 bases, with 8 bases between. The CDR3 totals 11 residues. Germline values: CDR1 WSHSY, CDR2 SAAADI. In DNA, the CDR3 is TGCGCCAGCAGGGCTCTCTGGGAGCTGTTTTTT. It specifies CASRALWELFF.

The chain recombines TRBV6-5 with TRBJ2-5; 8 bases match TRBD2. The germline V gene has CDR1 MNHEY and CDR2 SVGAGI. J gave up 5 bases and V 6 bases, and 8 bases lay outside the gene matches. This CDR3 is built from 14 residues. CDR3 protein: CASRPAGAWETQYF. CDR3 coding DNA: TGTGCCAGCAGGCCAGCGGGGGCCTGGGAGACCCAGTACTTC.

V gene TRBV18 combines with J gene TRBJ1-1; 7 positions agree with TRBD1. The trim removed 4 bases at V and 8 bases at J, leaving 4 bases unmatched. Germline-derived CDR1 and CDR2 are KGHSH and LQKENI. CDR3 length equals 12 residues. CDR3 region: CASSQRTGEAFF. The CDR3 region has the DNA TGTGCCAGCTCACAGAGGACAGGCGAAGCTTTCTTT.

This clone has more than one count but fewer than ten. The chain uses TRBV7-9 and TRBJ1-2, with 9 positions matching TRBD1. Per germline, CDR1 SEHNR and CDR2 FQNEAQ (reference sequence). This CDR3 is 16 amino acids long. V was clipped by 5 bases and J by 5 bases; unmatched bases: 12. CDR3 nucleotides: TGTGCCAGCAGCGGGGGAGGGGACAGGGATCAGTATGGCTACACCTTC. Its translation is CASSGGGDRDQYGYTF.

The gene calls are TRBV3-1 (or the pseudogene TRBV3-2) and TRBJ1-1; 7 positions agree with TRBD1. The germline V gene encodes CDR1 LGHDT and CDR2 YNNKEL (reference sequence). V was pared by 4 bases and J by 4 bases, with 3 bases of the junction left unmatched. The CDR3 is 13 amino acids. The CDR3 DNA reads as TGTGCCAGCAGCCTTGACAGGGCCACTGAAGCTTTCTTT. Protein sequence: CASSLDRATEAFF.

The V gene is TRBV7-2, the J gene TRBJ2-1, with D perhaps TRBD1 (6 bases). Germline CDR1 and CDR2: SGHTA and FQGNSA. V was pared by 2 bases and J by 5 bases, with 13 bases between. The CDR3 sequence is 15 residues long. The CDR3 coding sequence is TGTGCCAGCAGCTTAACCCCAAGGGGGAACAATGAGCAGTTCTTC. Translated: CASSLTPRGNNEQFF. The full variable domain, in which reference TRBV7-2 and TRBJ2-1 provide the parts outside the CDR3, is GAGVSQSPSNKVTEKGKDVELRCDPISGHTALYWYRQSLGQGLEFLIYFQGNSAPDKSGLPSDRFSAERTGGSVSTLTIQRTQQEDSAVYLCASSLTPRGNNEQFFGPGTRLTVL.

This clone was seen a few times. This rearrangement joins TRBV10-3 to TRBJ1-1; 7 bases map to TRBD1. The CDR3 spans 15 residues. Losses at the gene ends were 6 bases for V and 4 bases for J; bases not matched to a gene: 11. CDR1 ENHRY and CDR2 SYGVKD come from the germline V gene. The CDR3 reads CAISRQGLLGTEAFF. DNA for the CDR3: TGTGCCATCAGCAGACAGGGTCTCTTGGGCACTGAAGCTTTCTTT.

The chain links TRBV7-9 to TRBJ1-6, with 10 bases matching TRBD1. J lost 0 bases, V lost 5 bases, and 7 bases had no gene match. Germline CDR1 is SEHNR and CDR2 is FQNEAQ (reference sequence). This CDR3 has 18 amino acids. The CDR3 sequence: CASSPQTGGASYNSPLHF. CDR3 bases: TGTGCCAGCAGCCCTCAGACAGGGGGCGCCTCCTATAATTCACCCCTCCACTTT.

V usage is TRBV11-2 and J usage is TRBJ1-6; TRBD1 agrees at 10 bases. This CDR3 contains 14 residues. Germline-derived CDR1 and CDR2 are SGHAT and FQNNGV. The trim removed 5 bases at V and 9 bases at J, leaving 4 bases unmatched. The CDR3 DNA follows: TGTGCCAGCAGCCAGGACAGGGGGGTTTCACCCCTCCACTTT. Translated, it gives CASSQDRGVSPLHF.

This chain uses TRBV18 with TRBJ1-3; 10 nucleotides match TRBD1. This CDR3 region has 16 residues. V was clipped by 5 bases and J by 1 base; unmatched bases: 5. Per germline, CDR1 KGHSH and CDR2 LQKENI. Here the CDR3 reads CASSIGTGDSGNTIYF. As DNA, the CDR3 is TGTGCCAGCTCAATCGGGACAGGGGATTCTGGAAACACCATATATTTT.

The gene calls are TRBV5-1 and TRBJ1-1; 7 positions match TRBD1. CDR1 and CDR2 from the germline V gene are SGHRS and YFSETQ. The CDR3 is 14 residues long. V trimming: 5 bases; J trimming: 0 bases; junction bases outside the gene matches: 4. The DNA of the CDR3 is TGCGCCAGCAGGCGGGACAGACTGAACACTGAAGCTTTCTTT. Translated: CASRRDRLNTEAFF. Filled out from reference TRBV5-1 and TRBJ1-1, the complete variable domain reads KAGVTQTPRYLIKTRGQQVTLSCSPISGHRSVSWYQQTPGQGLQFLFEYFSETQRNKGNFPGRFSGRQFSNSRSEMNVSTLELGDSALYLCASRRDRLNTEAFFGQGTRLTVV.

This chain joins TRBV12-3 or TRBV12-4 and TRBJ1-2; D ambiguous. The ends were cut back, 3 bases at V and 8 bases at J, with 13 bases in the middle. The CDR3 contains 13 residues. This CDR3 reads CASSFGDSSGYTF. Written as DNA, the CDR3 is TGTGCCAGCAGTTTCGGGGATTCTTCGGGCTACACCTTC.

The chain links TRBV12-3 or TRBV12-4 to TRBJ2-7; no definite D call. V lost 6 bases and J lost 5, with 14 bases in between. This CDR3 region has 13 residues. CDR3 in DNA: TGTGCCAGCAGCCTTATCAGAATCCACGAGCAGTACTTC. It specifies CASSLIRIHEQYF.

V and J are TRBV2 and TRBJ1-6; unclear D gene. The germline gives CDR1 SNHLY, CDR2 FYNNEI. The CDR3 runs 13 residues. Trimming removed 8 bases from V and 6 bases from J, with 11 bases in between. Here the CDR3 DNA reads TGTGCCAGCGGCCCCGGCGGTAATTCACCCCTCCACTTT. Amino acids: CASGPGGNSPLHF.

This rearrangement joins TRBV6-1 to TRBJ1-1; 8 bases align to TRBD1. This CDR3 spans 15 amino acids. CDR1 and CDR2 (germline): MNHNS, SASEGT. J lost 7 bases, V lost 0 bases, and 7 bases had no gene match. Written as DNA, the CDR3 is TGTGCCAGCAGTGAAGCTGGCAGGGGGCAGGTTGAAGCTTTCTTT. The encoded protein is CASSEAGRGQVEAFF.

The chain recombines TRBV20-1 with TRBJ2-7; D unclear. CDR1 DFQATT and CDR2 SNEGSKA come from the germline V gene (reference sequence). The CDR3 runs to 11 residues. Trimming cost V 3 bases and J 3 bases, with 6 bases left between them. The CDR3 loop is CSARAHYEQYF. Written as DNA, the CDR3 is TGCAGTGCTAGGGCCCACTACGAGCAGTACTTC.

The rearrangement joins TRBV4-1 to TRBJ2-1; 12 bases match TRBD2. This CDR3 contains 19 residues. V lost 1 base and J lost 5; bases outside the gene matches: 12. Germline CDR1 and CDR2: MGHRA and YSYEKL. The CDR3 loop is CASSQAGLAGGPQNNEQFF. The DNA for the CDR3 is TGCGCCAGCAGCCAAGCGGGGCTAGCGGGGGGGCCCCAAAACAATGAGCAGTTCTTC.

V usage is TRBV3-1 (or the pseudogene TRBV3-2) and J usage is TRBJ2-1; 11 positions agree with TRBD2. J gave up 8 bases and V 0 bases, and 6 bases lay outside the gene matches. Germline loops: CDR1 LGHDT, CDR2 YNNKEL (reference sequence). The CDR3 spans 16 residues. The CDR3 reads CASSQDFSGGADEQFF. DNA for the CDR3: TGTGCCAGCAGCCAAGACTTTAGCGGGGGGGCGGATGAGCAGTTCTTC.

This clone was picked up one time. V gene TRBV7-9 combines with J gene TRBJ1-2; 7 bases map to TRBD1. There are 14 residues in the CDR3. Trimming removed 5 bases from V and 3 bases from J; junction bases left unmatched: 6. CDR1 is SEHNR, CDR2 FQNEAQ, per germline (reference sequence). CDR3 nucleotides: TGTGCCAGCAGCATTCCCGGGACAGACTATGGCTACACCTTC. Encoded protein: CASSIPGTDYGYTF. The variable domain in full, completed from reference TRBV7-9 and TRBJ1-2, reads DTGVSQNPRHKITKRGQNVTFRCDPISEHNRLYWYRQTLGQGPEFLTYFQNEAQLEKSRLLSDRFSAERPKGSFSTLEIQRTEQGDSAMYLCASSIPGTDYGYTFGSGTRLTVV.

The V gene is TRBV7-2, the J gene TRBJ1-5; the match to TRBD1 covers 8 bases. V lost 5 bases, J lost 2 bases, and 5 bases stayed unmatched. The CDR3 is 15 residues long. Germline CDR1 and CDR2: SGHTA and FQGNSA. The CDR3 nucleotides are TGTGCCAGCAGCGAACAGGGGGTGGGCAATCAGCCCCAGCATTTT. Protein: CASSEQGVGNQPQHF.

V is TRBV5-4 and J is TRBJ2-7; D gene uncertain. This CDR3 has 14 residues. The germline V gene encodes CDR1 SGHNT and CDR2 YYREEE (reference sequence). The V end was cut by 0 bases, the J end by 5 bases, with 12 bases between. The CDR3 sequence is CASSLGVGGDEQYF. The CDR3 region has the DNA TGTGCCAGCAGCTTGGGAGTAGGCGGAGACGAGCAGTACTTC. Complete variable domain (other parts from reference TRBV5-4 and TRBJ2-7): ETGVTQSPTHLIKTRGQQVTLRCSSQSGHNTVSWYQQALGQGPQFIFQYYREEENGRGNFPPRFSGLQFPNYSSELNVNALELDDSALYLCASSLGVGGDEQYFGPGTRLTVT.

V gene TRBV19 combines with J gene TRBJ1-2; D gene unclear. Germline V gives CDR1 LNHDA, CDR2 SQIVND (reference sequence). The CDR3 is 13 residues long. V gave up 1 base and J gave up 4 bases, with 7 bases separating them. The CDR3 sequence is CASSIGPLYGYTF. DNA of the CDR3: TGTGCCAGTAGTATAGGTCCTCTCTATGGCTACACCTTC.

The chain links TRBV18 to TRBJ1-1, with D hard to call. CDR1 and CDR2 from the germline V gene are KGHSH and LQKENI. CDR3 size: 14 residues. V lost 0 bases, J lost 1 base, and 6 bases lay in between. In DNA form, the CDR3 reads TGTGCCAGCTCACCACCGACGGGGAACACTGAAGCTTTCTTT. Translation gives CASSPPTGNTEAFF.

The chain employs TRBV5-1 and TRBJ2-1; D unresolved. Trimming removed 5 bases from V and 0 bases from J, with 12 bases in between. Germline CDR1 reads SGHRS; CDR2 reads YFSETQ. The CDR3 has 15 amino acids. The DNA of the CDR3 is TGCGCCAGCAGGCTTGACGGAGCCTCCTACAATGAGCAGTTCTTC. Residues: CASRLDGASYNEQFF.

The chain combines TRBV3-1 (or the pseudogene TRBV3-2) with TRBJ2-3, with 12 nucleotides matching TRBD2. This CDR3 is built from 16 residues. The ends lost 5 bases at V and 5 bases at J; junction bases unmatched: 8. Germline V CDR1 and CDR2: LGHDT, YNNKEL (reference sequence). The CDR3 nucleotides are TGTGCCAGCAGCTATGCTAGCGGGGGGGCCTTAGATACGCAGTATTTT. Protein product: CASSYASGGALDTQYF.

This clone has just one count. V usage is TRBV7-7 and J usage is TRBJ1-3; possible D gene TRBD1, 6 bases. This CDR3 spans 13 amino acids. Germline assignment: CDR1 SSHAT and CDR2 FNYEAQ (reference sequence). V was cut by 4 bases and J by 4 bases, with 8 bases left in between. The CDR3 DNA reads as TGTGCCAGCAGCTCAGGGGCAGGAAACACCATATATTTT. Protein product: CASSSGAGNTIYF.